This is a list of T cell receptor beta chains from one sample in a study of OX40 agonist ivuxolimab in advanced cancers. The repertoire was sequenced with immunoSEQ multiplex PCR; TCRdb's copy has only in-frame clones and lacks some. The sample consists of 85,000 to 100,000 clones, less than 95% of them appearing once. The sequenced sample was CD4+ or CD8+ T cells sorted from blood, obtained in a trial of the OX40 agonist ivuxolimab. These receptor sequences come from an adult with an advanced solid tumor such as melanoma, head and neck, liver or kidney cancer. Both conserved end residues are part of each CDR3. The D gene is left open where the match is weak. Only some rows state a clone size, as once, few, many or a class for expanded clones.

v_call	j_call	clone_size	d_call	cdr3_aa	cdr3_nt
TRBV5-4	TRBJ1-1	NA	NA	CASSLRDRHTEAFF	TGTGCCAGCAGCTTGAGGGACCGACACACTGAAGCTTTCTTT
TRBV2	TRBJ2-5	NA	NA	CASSEDNQETQYF	TGTGCCAGCAGTGAGGACAACCAAGAGACCCAGTACTTC
TRBV4-3	TRBJ1-2	NA	NA	CASSQDRNYGYTF	TGCGCCAGCAGCCAAGATCGAAACTATGGCTACACCTTC
TRBV2	TRBJ1-2	NA	NA	CASSEVRQGTRDGYTF	TGTGCCAGCAGTGAAGTAAGGCAGGGGACAAGGGATGGCTACACCTTC
TRBV5-1	TRBJ2-7	NA	TRBD1	CASSPKTGTGVAEQYF	TGCGCCAGCAGCCCCAAAACCGGGACAGGGGTTGCCGAGCAGTACTTC
TRBV11-2	TRBJ1-3	NA	NA	CASSVAGTSGNTIYF	TGTGCCAGCAGCGTCGCCGGGACCTCTGGAAACACCATATATTTT
TRBV2	TRBJ2-7	NA	NA	CASRRDTVYEQYF	TGTGCCAGCAGACGGGACACCGTTTACGAGCAGTACTTC
TRBV9	TRBJ2-1	NA	NA	CASSLSRGWRDEQFF	TGTGCCAGCAGCTTAAGCAGAGGTTGGCGAGATGAGCAGTTCTTC
TRBV7-6	TRBJ1-2	NA	NA	CASSPDSFYGYTF	TGTGCCAGCAGCCCGGACAGTTTTTATGGCTACACCTTC
TRBV10-3	TRBJ2-7	NA	TRBD1	CAISPGQGRNEQYF	TGTGCCATCAGCCCGGGACAGGGTAGAAACGAGCAGTACTTC
TRBV18	TRBJ2-4	NA	TRBD2	CASSPFEGAGGTDIQYF	TGTGCCAGCTCACCATTTGAGGGAGCGGGGGGGACGGACATTCAGTACTTC
TRBV5-4	TRBJ2-2	NA	NA	CASSMEAGNTGELFF	TGTGCCAGCAGCATGGAGGCGGGGAACACCGGGGAGCTGTTTTTT
TRBV7-2	TRBJ1-2	once	NA	CASSRLGVLMGYGYAF	TGTGCCAGCAGCAGACTCGGGGTACTCATGGGCTATGGCTACGCCTTC
TRBV5-8	TRBJ1-4	once	NA	CASSLAQQEKLFF	TGTGCCAGCAGCTTGGCCCAACAGGAAAAACTGTTTTTT
TRBV28	TRBJ2-1	NA	NA	CASSSELGASYNEQFF	TGTGCCAGCAGTTCAGAACTTGGGGCCAGCTACAATGAGCAGTTCTTC
TRBV7-8	TRBJ2-5	NA	NA	CASSLWTTLGQETQYF	TGTGCCAGCAGCTTATGGACTACCCTGGGACAAGAGACCCAGTACTTC
TRBV29-1	TRBJ2-5	NA	NA	CSVEEHQETQYF	TGCAGCGTTGAAGAGCACCAAGAGACCCAGTACTTC
TRBV4-3	TRBJ2-3	once	NA	CASSQGGFSTDTQYF	TGCGCCAGCAGCCAAGGGGGTTTTAGTACAGATACGCAGTATTTT